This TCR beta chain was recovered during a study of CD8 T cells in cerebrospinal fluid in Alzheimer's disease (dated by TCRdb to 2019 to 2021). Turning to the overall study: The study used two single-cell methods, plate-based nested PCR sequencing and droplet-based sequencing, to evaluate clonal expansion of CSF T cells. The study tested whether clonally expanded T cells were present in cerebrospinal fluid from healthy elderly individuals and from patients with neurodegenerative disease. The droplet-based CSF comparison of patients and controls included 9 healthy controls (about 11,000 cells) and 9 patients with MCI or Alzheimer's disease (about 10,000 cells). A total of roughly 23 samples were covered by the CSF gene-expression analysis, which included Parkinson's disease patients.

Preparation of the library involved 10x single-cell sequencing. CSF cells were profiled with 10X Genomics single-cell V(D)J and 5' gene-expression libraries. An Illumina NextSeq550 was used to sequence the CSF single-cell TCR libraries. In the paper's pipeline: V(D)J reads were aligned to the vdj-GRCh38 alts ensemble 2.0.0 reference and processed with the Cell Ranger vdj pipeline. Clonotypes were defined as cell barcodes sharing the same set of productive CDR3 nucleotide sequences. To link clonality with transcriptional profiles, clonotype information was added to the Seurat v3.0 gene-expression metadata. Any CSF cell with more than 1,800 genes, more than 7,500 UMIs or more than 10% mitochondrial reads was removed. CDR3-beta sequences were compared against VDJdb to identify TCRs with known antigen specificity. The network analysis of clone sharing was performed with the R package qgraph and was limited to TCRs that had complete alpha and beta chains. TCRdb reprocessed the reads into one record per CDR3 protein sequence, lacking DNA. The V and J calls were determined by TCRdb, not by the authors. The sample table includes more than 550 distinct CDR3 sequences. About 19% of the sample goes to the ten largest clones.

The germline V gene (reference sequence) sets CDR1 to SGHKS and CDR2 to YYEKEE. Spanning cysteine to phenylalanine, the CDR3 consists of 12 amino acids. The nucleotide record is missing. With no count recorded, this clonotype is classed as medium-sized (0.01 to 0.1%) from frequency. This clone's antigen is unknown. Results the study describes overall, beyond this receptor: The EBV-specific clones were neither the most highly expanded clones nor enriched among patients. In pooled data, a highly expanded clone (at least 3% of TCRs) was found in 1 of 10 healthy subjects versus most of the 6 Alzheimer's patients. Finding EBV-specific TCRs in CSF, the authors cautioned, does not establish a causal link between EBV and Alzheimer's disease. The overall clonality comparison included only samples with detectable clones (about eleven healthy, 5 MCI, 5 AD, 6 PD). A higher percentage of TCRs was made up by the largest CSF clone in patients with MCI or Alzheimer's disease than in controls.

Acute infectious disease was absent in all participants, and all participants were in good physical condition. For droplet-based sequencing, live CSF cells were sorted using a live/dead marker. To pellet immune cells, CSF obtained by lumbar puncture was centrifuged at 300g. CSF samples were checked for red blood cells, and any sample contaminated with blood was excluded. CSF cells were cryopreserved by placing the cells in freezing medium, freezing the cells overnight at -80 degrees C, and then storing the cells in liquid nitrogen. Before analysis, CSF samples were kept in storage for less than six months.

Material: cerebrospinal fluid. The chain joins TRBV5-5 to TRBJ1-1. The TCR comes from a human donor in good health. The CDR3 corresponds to CASRSRYTEAFF.